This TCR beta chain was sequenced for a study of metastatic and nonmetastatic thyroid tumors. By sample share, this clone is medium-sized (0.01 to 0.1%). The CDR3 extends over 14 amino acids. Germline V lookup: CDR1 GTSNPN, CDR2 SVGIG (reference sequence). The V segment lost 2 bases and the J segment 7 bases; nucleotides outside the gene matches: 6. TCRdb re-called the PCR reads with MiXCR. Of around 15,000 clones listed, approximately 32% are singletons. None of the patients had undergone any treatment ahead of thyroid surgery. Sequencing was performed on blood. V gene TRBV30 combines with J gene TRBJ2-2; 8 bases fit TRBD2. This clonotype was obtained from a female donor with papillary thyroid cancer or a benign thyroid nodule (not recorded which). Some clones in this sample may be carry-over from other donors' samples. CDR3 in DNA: TGTGCCTGGAGTCCCGGACTAGCTTTCGGGGAGCTGTTTTTT. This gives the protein CAWSPGLAFGELFF.